A selection of T cell receptor beta chains follows, all from one sample in a study of cytomegalovirus exposure and HLA in healthy donors. Clones were sequenced by immunoSEQ multiplex PCR, and TCRdb holds only the in-frame ones, with some missing. The sample yields about 240,000 clones, around 87% seen once. Sequencing was carried out using PBMCs. These receptors originate from a woman in her twenties or thirties in good health and CMV-seropositive. Both conserved end residues are part of each CDR3. D genes are given only for firm matches.

cdr3_aa d_call v_call
CASSDPGTPTYEQYF . TRBV6-1
CASSQDTGGPGGYTF . TRBV4-1
CASSLSGKSNGMNEQFF TRBD2 TRBV28
CASSLQGEQFF . TRBV5-1
CASSHRSGTGARNTEAFF TRBD1 TRBV4-1
CASSSIPSSGRVGETQYF TRBD2 TRBV5-1
CASSQDEDRALYGYTF TRBD1 TRBV4-2
CASSLSMQGQQPYEQYF . TRBV27
CASSGQGASEKLFF TRBD1 TRBV5-1
CASSLAGFQEEFF . TRBV5-5
CASRPTGAGYGYTF TRBD1 TRBV6-6
CASSTTETDTQYF . TRBV4-1
CAWSVPGTSGRNQQFF TRBD2 TRBV30
CASSERGGNTEAFF . TRBV6-1
CASSEWRGGGNTIYF . TRBV25-1
CASKLNRGPGYGYTF TRBD1 TRBV6-5